Listed here are 2 T cell receptor beta chains from one sample, sequenced in a study of cytomegalovirus exposure and HLA in healthy donors. In the PCR, 60 Vbeta and 13 Jbeta primers were used. Measured with immunoSEQ multiplex PCR; TCRdb has only the in-frame clones, and not every one. This table has more than 110,000 clones, 75% appearing once. Material for sequencing was PBMCs. The source of these receptors is a man younger than 40 in good health and CMV-seronegative.

DNA of the CDR3: TGTGCCAGCAGCTTGGGGGAGGCGGCTGAAGCTTTCTTT. Protein: CASSLGEAAEAFF. The rearrangement joins TRBV7-3 to TRBJ1-1; the D gene is possibly TRBD1 (5 bases). The CDR3 is made up of 13 amino acids. V was clipped by 3 bases and J by 6 bases, with 11 bases between them. CDR1 and CDR2 (germline): SGHTA, FQGTGA.

V usage is TRBV29-1 and J usage is TRBJ2-3; 11 nucleotides match TRBD2. Germline V gives CDR1 SQVTM, CDR2 ANQGSEA. This CDR3 has 18 residues. V lost 5 bases, J lost 6 bases, and 19 bases stayed unmatched. This chain's CDR3 is CSVPGPRLAGFDMDTQYF. In DNA, the CDR3 is TGCAGCGTTCCAGGGCCGCGACTAGCGGGGTTCGATATGGATACGCAGTATTTT.